This is a list of T cell receptor beta chains from one sample in a study of Graves' ophthalmopathy and Graves' hyperthyroidism. TCRdb recomputed calls from the multiplex PCR reads with MiXCR, one row per CDR3 protein. The sample has 400,000 to 450,000 distinct CDR3 sequences; more than 20% are singletons. Sequences were obtained from peripheral blood. The origin of the receptors is a woman aged 18-29 years with stable Graves' hyperthyroidism. The CDR3 runs from the conserved cysteine through the conserved F or W. A D gene is named only where the DNA matches it firmly. Clone size is given for some rows only: seen once, a few or many times, or a class if the clone is expanded.

j_call: TRBJ2-5; d_call: .; v_call: TRBV27; clone_size: .; cdr3_nt: TGTGCCAGCAGGCCAAGGGGTGTGGGGGTCCCGCAACGGACCCAGTACTTC; cdr3_aa: CASRPRGVGVPQRTQYF
j_call: TRBJ2-7; d_call: TRBD2; v_call: TRBV4-2; clone_size: many; cdr3_nt: TGTGTCAGCAGCCTTCGGACTAGCGGGAGCTACGAGCAGTACTTC; cdr3_aa: CVSSLRTSGSYEQYF
j_call: TRBJ2-2; d_call: .; v_call: TRBV6-2/TRBV6-3; clone_size: many; cdr3_nt: TGTGCCAGCAGTTACAAGGCAGGGCCACGGGGCGGGGAGCTGTTTTTT; cdr3_aa: CASSYKAGPRGGELFF
j_call: TRBJ1-1; d_call: .; v_call: TRBV12-3/TRBV12-4; clone_size: few; cdr3_nt: TGTGCCAGCAGTCCCGTCAGCGGGGGCACTGAAGCTTTCTTT; cdr3_aa: CASSPVSGGTEAFF
j_call: TRBJ2-4; d_call: .; v_call: TRBV4-1; clone_size: many; cdr3_nt: TGCGCCAGCAGCCAAAGGGCCGACATTCAGTACTTC; cdr3_aa: CASSQRADIQYF
j_call: TRBJ2-7; d_call: TRBD1; v_call: TRBV20-1; clone_size: few; cdr3_nt: TGCAGTGCTCACGGACAGGGGGCCCCCTACGAGCAGTACTTC; cdr3_aa: CSAHGQGAPYEQYF
j_call: TRBJ2-5; d_call: TRBD2; v_call: TRBV24-1; clone_size: many; cdr3_nt: TGTGCCACCAGTGATATAGCGGGAGGGGGAGAGACCCAGTACTTC; cdr3_aa: CATSDIAGGGETQYF
j_call: TRBJ2-7; d_call: .; v_call: TRBV28; clone_size: .; cdr3_nt: TGTGCCAGCAGGATTTCTATTAATTACGAGCAGTACTTC; cdr3_aa: CASRISINYEQYF
j_call: TRBJ2-2; d_call: .; v_call: TRBV6-1; clone_size: once; cdr3_nt: TGTGCCAGCAGGGAGGGACAGACCACCGGGGAGCTGTTTTTT; cdr3_aa: CASREGQTTGELFF
j_call: TRBJ2-4; d_call: .; v_call: TRBV29-1; clone_size: many; cdr3_nt: TGCAGCGCCCAAAAGGGGGGGGTAGCCAAAAACATTCAGCACTTC; cdr3_aa: CSAQKGGVAKNIQHF
j_call: TRBJ1-2; d_call: .; v_call: TRBV6-5; clone_size: many; cdr3_nt: TGTGCCAGCTACGCTAATAACTATGGCTACACCTTC; cdr3_aa: CASYANNYGYTF
j_call: TRBJ1-2; d_call: .; v_call: TRBV12-3/TRBV12-4; clone_size: many; cdr3_nt: TGTGCCAGCAGTCCGACAGCTATCTATGGCTACACCTTC; cdr3_aa: CASSPTAIYGYTF
j_call: TRBJ1-1; d_call: .; v_call: TRBV20-1; clone_size: many; cdr3_nt: TGCAGTGCTCCTAACCAGGGGTGGGTCACTGAAGCTTTCTTT; cdr3_aa: CSAPNQGWVTEAFF
j_call: TRBJ2-5; d_call: .; v_call: TRBV5-1; clone_size: many; cdr3_nt: TGCGCCAGCAGCTTGGGGACGGGAAGGGCCTATCCCCAGTACTTC; cdr3_aa: CASSLGTGRAYPQYF
j_call: TRBJ2-5; d_call: TRBD1; v_call: TRBV24-1; clone_size: many; cdr3_nt: TGTGCCACCAGTGATTTCGGACAGGGAGAAGAGACCCAGTACTTC; cdr3_aa: CATSDFGQGEETQYF
j_call: TRBJ2-7; d_call: .; v_call: TRBV12-3/TRBV12-4; clone_size: .; cdr3_nt: TGTGCCAGCAGTTCCCGGGAAACCGAGCAGTACTTC; cdr3_aa: CASSSRETEQYF
j_call: TRBJ2-5; d_call: .; v_call: TRBV6-5; clone_size: many; cdr3_nt: TGTGCCAGCAGTTCGACCCGCTCGGGGACCCAGTACTTC; cdr3_aa: CASSSTRSGTQYF
j_call: TRBJ1-1; d_call: TRBD1; v_call: TRBV28; clone_size: many; cdr3_nt: TGTGCCAGCAAGCTATTGAACTTTAAACAGGGGGGAGACACTGAAGCTTTCTTT; cdr3_aa: CASKLLNFKQGGDTEAFF
j_call: TRBJ2-3; d_call: .; v_call: TRBV20-1; clone_size: many; cdr3_nt: TGCAGTGCTCCGAAGCAAGGGCTCACAGATACGCAGTATTTT; cdr3_aa: CSAPKQGLTDTQYF
j_call: TRBJ2-5; d_call: .; v_call: TRBV11-2; clone_size: many; cdr3_nt: TGTGCCAGCAGCTTAGACAGTTCGGGCAGCCAAGAGACCCAGTACTTC; cdr3_aa: CASSLDSSGSQETQYF
j_call: TRBJ2-4; d_call: .; v_call: TRBV6-1; clone_size: few; cdr3_nt: TGTGCCAGCAGCCGTAATCGAGCTGAGAAAAACATTCAGTACTTC; cdr3_aa: CASSRNRAEKNIQYF
j_call: TRBJ2-7; d_call: .; v_call: TRBV6-1; clone_size: few; cdr3_nt: TGTGCCGGCACTGAAGGGCAGTTCGCCTACGAGCAGTACTTC; cdr3_aa: CAGTEGQFAYEQYF
j_call: TRBJ2-7; d_call: TRBD2; v_call: TRBV20-1; clone_size: .; cdr3_nt: TGCAGTGCTATAGCGGGAGGGTCCTACGAGCAGTACTTC; cdr3_aa: CSAIAGGSYEQYF
j_call: TRBJ2-5; d_call: .; v_call: TRBV9; clone_size: many; cdr3_nt: TGTGCCAGCAGCGTAGGGATCAGGGGAGAGACCCAGTACTTC; cdr3_aa: CASSVGIRGETQYF
j_call: TRBJ1-2; d_call: .; v_call: TRBV12-3/TRBV12-4; clone_size: many; cdr3_nt: TGTGCCAGCAGTTTCGGCTATGGCTACACCTTC; cdr3_aa: CASSFGYGYTF
j_call: TRBJ1-3; d_call: TRBD1; v_call: TRBV6-5; clone_size: .; cdr3_nt: TGTGCCAGCAGTTACTCGACAGGGGTCGGAAACACCATATATTTT; cdr3_aa: CASSYSTGVGNTIYF
j_call: TRBJ2-7; d_call: TRBD2; v_call: TRBV27; clone_size: .; cdr3_nt: TGTGCCAGCAGTTTAAATGGCGGGAGTGCCCACGAGCAGTACTTC; cdr3_aa: CASSLNGGSAHEQYF
j_call: TRBJ2-5; d_call: .; v_call: TRBV6-1; clone_size: many; cdr3_nt: TGTGCCAGCAGTGAAACCGGGATTTTCGGGAAGACCCAGTACTTC; cdr3_aa: CASSETGIFGKTQYF
j_call: TRBJ2-7; d_call: .; v_call: TRBV27; clone_size: .; cdr3_nt: TGTGCCAGCTGTCGAGAGGGGGAAGTCTACGAGCAGTACTTC; cdr3_aa: CASCREGEVYEQYF
j_call: TRBJ2-2; d_call: TRBD1; v_call: TRBV20-1; clone_size: many; cdr3_nt: TGCAGTGCTAGAGCGGGATTTTTAGGGACAGGGTACACCGGGGAGCTGTTTTTT; cdr3_aa: CSARAGFLGTGYTGELFF
j_call: TRBJ2-7; d_call: TRBD1; v_call: TRBV29-1; clone_size: many; cdr3_nt: TGCAGCGTTGAAGGGACGGGACAGTCCTACGAGCAGTACTTC; cdr3_aa: CSVEGTGQSYEQYF
j_call: TRBJ2-7; d_call: .; v_call: TRBV11-2; clone_size: many; cdr3_nt: TGTGCCAGCAGCTTAGAGAGGCAGGGCTCCTACGAGCAGTACTTC; cdr3_aa: CASSLERQGSYEQYF
j_call: TRBJ2-5; d_call: .; v_call: TRBV6-1; clone_size: few; cdr3_nt: TGTGCCAGCAGTGATCTCTGGTCTGGCGAGACCCAGTACTTC; cdr3_aa: CASSDLWSGETQYF
j_call: TRBJ1-2; d_call: .; v_call: TRBV11-1; clone_size: .; cdr3_nt: TGTGCCAGCAGCTTGGGGGGCGGCTTAGCTAACTATGGCTACACCTTC; cdr3_aa: CASSLGGGLANYGYTF
j_call: TRBJ1-1; d_call: .; v_call: TRBV2; clone_size: many; cdr3_nt: TGTGCCAGCAGTGAAGGGAAGCGAGCTTTCTTT; cdr3_aa: CASSEGKRAFF
j_call: TRBJ2-7; d_call: .; v_call: TRBV25-1; clone_size: many; cdr3_nt: TGTGCCAGCAGTGATCAGGCAGGGGTCCACGAGCAGTACTTC; cdr3_aa: CASSDQAGVHEQYF
j_call: TRBJ1-2; d_call: TRBD1; v_call: TRBV30; clone_size: few; cdr3_nt: TGTGCCTGGAGTTCCGCCGGGGGACAGGGTGGCTACACCTTC; cdr3_aa: CAWSSAGGQGGYTF
j_call: TRBJ2-7; d_call: .; v_call: TRBV13; clone_size: many; cdr3_nt: TGTGCCAGCAGCCCCCGGGACTTAACCTACGAGCAGTACTTC; cdr3_aa: CASSPRDLTYEQYF
j_call: TRBJ1-5; d_call: TRBD1; v_call: TRBV11-2; clone_size: few; cdr3_nt: TGTGCCAGCAGCTTAAGGCCAGGGGGCGAGGGCAATCAGCCCCAGCATTTT; cdr3_aa: CASSLRPGGEGNQPQHF
j_call: TRBJ2-2; d_call: .; v_call: TRBV5-1; clone_size: .; cdr3_nt: TGCGCCAGCAGCCCCAGGACGGCGGGGGAGCTGTTTTTT; cdr3_aa: CASSPRTAGELFF
j_call: TRBJ2-5; d_call: .; v_call: TRBV20-1; clone_size: many; cdr3_nt: TGCAGTGCTACTAGAGGGTGGCGTTTCGGGACCCAGTACTTC; cdr3_aa: CSATRGWRFGTQYF
j_call: TRBJ1-5; d_call: .; v_call: TRBV9; clone_size: many; cdr3_nt: TGTGCCAGCAACAAAGGCGGGTATAGCAATCAGCCCCAGCATTTT; cdr3_aa: CASNKGGYSNQPQHF
j_call: TRBJ1-2; d_call: TRBD1; v_call: TRBV12-3/TRBV12-4; clone_size: many; cdr3_nt: TGTGCCAGCAGTGCCACAGGGGACTATGGCTACACCTTC; cdr3_aa: CASSATGDYGYTF
j_call: TRBJ2-7; d_call: .; v_call: TRBV6-2/TRBV6-3; clone_size: many; cdr3_nt: TGTGCCAGCAGTTATCTCCACGAGCAGTACTTC; cdr3_aa: CASSYLHEQYF
j_call: TRBJ2-1; d_call: .; v_call: TRBV9; clone_size: .; cdr3_nt: TGTGCCAGCAGCGTAGTGGGGAGCTCCTACAATGAGCAGTTCTTC; cdr3_aa: CASSVVGSSYNEQFF
j_call: TRBJ1-6; d_call: .; v_call: TRBV27; clone_size: .; cdr3_nt: TGTGCCAGCAGTTTGACCGGGCTTTTCTTCGGGCCCCTCCACTTT; cdr3_aa: CASSLTGLFFGPLHF
j_call: TRBJ2-2; d_call: .; v_call: TRBV30; clone_size: many; cdr3_nt: TGTGCCCGTGACACCGGGGAGCTGTTTTTT; cdr3_aa: CARDTGELFF
j_call: TRBJ2-5; d_call: .; v_call: TRBV2; clone_size: many; cdr3_nt: TGTGCCAGCAGTGAAGCGACGAGGGCCGCCGGCTACTTC; cdr3_aa: CASSEATRAAGYF
j_call: TRBJ2-7; d_call: .; v_call: TRBV27; clone_size: many; cdr3_nt: TGTGCCAGCAGTTTAATGTTGGGGCGCTCCTACGAGCAGTACTTC; cdr3_aa: CASSLMLGRSYEQYF
j_call: TRBJ2-7; d_call: .; v_call: TRBV6-2/TRBV6-3; clone_size: .; cdr3_nt: TGTGCCAGCAAGACTTACGGCTACGAGCAGTACTTC; cdr3_aa: CASKTYGYEQYF
j_call: TRBJ1-1; d_call: .; v_call: TRBV30; clone_size: many; cdr3_nt: TGTGCCTGGAGTGTACTAGGGGAGGGAGCTTTCTTT; cdr3_aa: CAWSVLGEGAFF
j_call: TRBJ2-5; d_call: TRBD2; v_call: TRBV6-5; clone_size: many; cdr3_nt: TGTGCCAGCAGCACTAGCGGGAGAGGACCTCAAGAGACCCAGTACTTC; cdr3_aa: CASSTSGRGPQETQYF
j_call: TRBJ1-2; d_call: .; v_call: TRBV4-2; clone_size: many; cdr3_nt: TGTGCCAGCAGCCAAGAGGGAGGTCGGGGCTACACCTTC; cdr3_aa: CASSQEGGRGYTF
j_call: TRBJ1-5; d_call: .; v_call: TRBV11-3; clone_size: .; cdr3_nt: TGTGCCAGCAGGGTCAGGGACTGGGATCAGCCCCAGCATTTT; cdr3_aa: CASRVRDWDQPQHF
j_call: TRBJ1-5; d_call: .; v_call: TRBV27; clone_size: few; cdr3_nt: TGTGCCAGCAGTTTTCAGGGGTATAGCAATCAGCCCCAGCATTTT; cdr3_aa: CASSFQGYSNQPQHF